Below, 5 T cell receptor beta chains from the same sample are listed, as sequenced in a study of T cell repertoires in cytomegalovirus infection. TCRdb recomputed calls from the reads with MiXCR, one row per CDR3 protein. The sample holds approximately 1,000,000 distinct CDR3 sequences, around 30% seen once. These receptors' antigens are unknown. Source: cultured CD8+ T cells from PBMCs, taken from culture after CMV antigen stimulation. The origin of the receptors is a human donor in good health (CMV status not recorded). Some clones in this sample may be carry-over from other donors' samples.

The chain combines TRBV6-2 or TRBV6-3 with TRBJ2-1; 11 nucleotides align to TRBD1. Germline V gives CDR1 MNHEY, CDR2 SVGEGT. This CDR3 is built from 16 residues. The J segment lost 1 base and the V segment lost 4 bases, leaving 3 bases of the junction unmatched. CDR3 residues: CASSWDRGKSYNEQFF. CDR3 coding DNA: TGTGCCAGCAGTTGGGACAGGGGGAAGTCCTACAATGAGCAGTTCTTC.

This chain links TRBV5-1 with TRBJ2-2; no clear D. The length of the CDR3 is 12 residues. V was clipped by 8 bases and J by 3 bases, with 8 bases between them. Germline V lookup: CDR1 SGHRS, CDR2 YFSETQ. In DNA, the CDR3 is TGCGCCAGTCAGACTGACACCGGGGAGCTGTTTTTT. It is translated as CASQTDTGELFF.

This clonotype was observed a few times. J is TRBJ2-3 and V is TRBV3-1, with TRBD2 matching 7 bases. Trimming removed 0 bases from V and 4 bases from J; junction bases left unmatched: 10. CDR3 size: 17 residues. Per germline, CDR1 LGHDT and CDR2 YNNKEL (reference sequence). This CDR3 is CASSQEPAGGTSDTQYF. CDR3 sequence (DNA): TGTGCCAGCAGCCAAGAGCCGGCCGGGGGGACGTCAGATACGCAGTATTTT.

The CDR3 nucleotides read TGTGCCAGCAGCCCAGAGCAGGGAAGATTGACAGATACGCAGTATTTT. Encoded protein: CASSPEQGRLTDTQYF. This chain connects TRBV7-6 to TRBJ2-3; TRBD1 is a possible D gene (5 bases). The CDR3 spans 16 residues. The V gene lost 5 bases and the J gene lost 3 bases, with 18 bases spanning the gap. CDR1 and CDR2 (germline): SGHVS, FNYEAQ.

This clonotype was counted only a few times. The chain carries TRBV27 and TRBJ2-7; TRBD1 aligns across 9 bases. The CDR3 consists of 16 residues. The junction had 14 bases not matched to a gene; V was cut back by 5 bases and J by 6 bases. Germline V gives CDR1 MNHEY, CDR2 SMNVEV (reference sequence). As DNA, the CDR3 is TGTGCCAGCAGTGCCGCCGGGACAGGGTCTTGGGGCGAGCAGTACTTC. Translating it yields CASSAAGTGSWGEQYF.